This section outlines one T cell receptor (beta chain) sequence together with its context. Antigen specificity is unknown. The read stops 3 residues short of the end of the CDR3; the missing end is completed from the germline J gene. Clones were read by immunoSEQ multiplex PCR, and TCRdb kept only the in-frame ones, dropping some. The listing contains about 40,000 clones. This sample was taken from a study of T cells in women clearing cervical HPV infection. At the level of the study: Blood came at first lesion visit for cases, post-clearance for controls. Study-level findings and limits: Effector/memory and HPV-specific T cells were not isolated, and association timing is unknown. Repertoire richness, not evenness, was significantly elevated in CIN3+ cases versus controls.

Germline loops: CDR1 LNHDA, CDR2 SQIVND (reference sequence). The CDR3 is 15 residues long. The V gene lost 2 bases and the J gene lost 0 bases, with 10 bases spanning the gap. Dot-blot hybridization genotyped cervical HPV amplified with MY09/MY11 PCR. This receptor was taken from a woman between 18 and 70 years old with a cervical HPV16 infection that either progressed to CIN3+ or cleared (not recorded which). This chain joins TRBV19 and TRBJ1-1, with D possibly TRBD1 on 5 matching bases. The sample consisted of blood buffy coat. This CDR3 reads CASSIQGRVNTEAFF. The CDR3 DNA, read in part, is TGTGCCAGTAGTATACAGGGAAGGGTGAACACTGAA.